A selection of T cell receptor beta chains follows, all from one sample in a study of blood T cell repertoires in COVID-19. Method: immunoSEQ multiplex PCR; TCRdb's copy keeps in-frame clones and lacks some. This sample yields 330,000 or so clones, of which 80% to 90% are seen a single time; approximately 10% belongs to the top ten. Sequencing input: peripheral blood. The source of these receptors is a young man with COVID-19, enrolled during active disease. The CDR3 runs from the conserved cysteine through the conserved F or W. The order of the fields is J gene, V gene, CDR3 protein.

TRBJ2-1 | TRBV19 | CAARDRYNEQFF
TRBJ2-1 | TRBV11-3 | CASSGTPTYNEQFF
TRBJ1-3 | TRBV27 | CASGASSGNTIYF
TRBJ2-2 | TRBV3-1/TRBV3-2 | CASSPWGGPITGELFF
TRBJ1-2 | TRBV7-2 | CASSLGQAFYGYTF
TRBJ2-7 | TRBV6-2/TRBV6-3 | CASSYGRTSANLRYEQYF
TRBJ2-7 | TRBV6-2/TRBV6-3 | CASSFGQYEQYF
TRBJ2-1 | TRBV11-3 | CASSLGGNPNEQFF
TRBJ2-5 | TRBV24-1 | CATSDPAQGFLREETQYF
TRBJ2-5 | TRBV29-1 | CSASGLGETQYF
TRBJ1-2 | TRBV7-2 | CASSLAGRGDTYGYTF
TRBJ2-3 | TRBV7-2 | CASSSWRTSGGPTDTQYF
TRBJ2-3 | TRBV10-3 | CAIRKGLAGDRLPTDTQYF
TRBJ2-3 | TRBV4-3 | CASSQGLAGGGNTQYF
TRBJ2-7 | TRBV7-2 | CASSFPQAIAYEQYF
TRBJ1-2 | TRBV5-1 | CASSLLGGANYGYTF
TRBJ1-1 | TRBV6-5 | CATSKGGDTEAFF
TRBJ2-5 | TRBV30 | CAWSVGIVQGLSQETQYF
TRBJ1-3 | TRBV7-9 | CASSLARTAAGGTIYF
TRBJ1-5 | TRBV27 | CASRSAGSNQPQHF
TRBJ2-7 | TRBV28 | CASSTPRPSGMGLEQYF
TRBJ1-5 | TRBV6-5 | CASSWTQGAGQPQHF
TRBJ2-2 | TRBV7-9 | CASSDRGPTGELFF
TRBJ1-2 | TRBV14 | CASSHGLPGYTF
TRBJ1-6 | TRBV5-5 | CASSFDSSYNSPLHF
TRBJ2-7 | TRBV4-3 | CASSTQLPHEQYF
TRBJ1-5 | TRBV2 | CASSEVQGDSNQPQHF
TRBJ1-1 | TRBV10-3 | CAISGLGNTEAFF
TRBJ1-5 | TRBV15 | CATWRTGGNQPQHF
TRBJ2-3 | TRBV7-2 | CASSPREARTDTQYF
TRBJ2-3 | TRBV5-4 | CASTWATTDTQYF
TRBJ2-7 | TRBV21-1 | CASSKGGQTNYEQYF
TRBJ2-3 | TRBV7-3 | CASSVSRGTDTQYF
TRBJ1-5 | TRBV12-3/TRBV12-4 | CASSLYDQPQHF
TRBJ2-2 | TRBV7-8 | CASSLSAMSELFF
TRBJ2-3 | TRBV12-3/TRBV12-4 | CASTTRGYTQYF
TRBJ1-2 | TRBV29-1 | CSVEYNYGYTF
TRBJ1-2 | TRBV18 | CASSHPDRRSYGYTF
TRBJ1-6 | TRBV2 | CASHRGYVDSPLHF
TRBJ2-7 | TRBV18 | CASSPPLWDRGSYEQYF
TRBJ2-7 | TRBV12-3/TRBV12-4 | CASSFRGAYEQYF